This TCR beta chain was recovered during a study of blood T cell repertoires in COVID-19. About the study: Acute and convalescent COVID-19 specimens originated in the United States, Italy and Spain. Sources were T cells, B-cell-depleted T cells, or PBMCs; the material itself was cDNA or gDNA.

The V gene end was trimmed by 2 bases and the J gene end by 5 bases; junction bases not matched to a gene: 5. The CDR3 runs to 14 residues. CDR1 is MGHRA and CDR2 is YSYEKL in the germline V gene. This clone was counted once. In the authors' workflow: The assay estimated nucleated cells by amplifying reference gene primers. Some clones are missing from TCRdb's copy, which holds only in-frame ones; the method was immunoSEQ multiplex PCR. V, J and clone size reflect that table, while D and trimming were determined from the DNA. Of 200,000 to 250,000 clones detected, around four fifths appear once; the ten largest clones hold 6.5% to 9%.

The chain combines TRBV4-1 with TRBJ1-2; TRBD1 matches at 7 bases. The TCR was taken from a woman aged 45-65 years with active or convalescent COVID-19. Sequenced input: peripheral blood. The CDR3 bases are TGCGCCAGCAGCCAAACTACAGGGGCATATGGCTACACCTTC. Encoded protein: CASSQTTGAYGYTF.